This entry lists 31 T cell receptor beta chains sequenced from one sample in a study of shared clonotypes between healthy human individuals. Measured with immunoSEQ multiplex PCR; TCRdb has only the in-frame clones, and not every one. The table shows around 1,100,000 clones, with approximately 80% occurring only once. Source material: memory CD4+ T cells from PBMCs. Subset indicated: CD45RA-negative fraction. The receptors originated from a man younger than 30 in good health. Some clones in this sample may be carry-over from other donors' samples.

This chain joins TRBV7-8 and TRBJ2-3, with D unclear. V shed 4 bases and J shed 6 bases, with 14 bases lying between them. The germline CDR1 and CDR2 sequences are SGHVS and FQNEAQ. CDR3 length: 14 amino acids. The CDR3 region is CASSSRTERDTQYF. The CDR3, as DNA: TGTGCCAGCAGCTCCAGGACGGAAAGGGATACGCAGTATTTT.

The chain couples TRBV2 to TRBJ1-4; D gene uncertain. Germline V gene lookup returns CDR1 SNHLY and CDR2 FYNNEI. This CDR3 has 12 amino acids. Trimming cost V 6 bases and J 8 bases, with 10 bases left between them. CDR3 coding DNA: TGTGCCAGCAGGGGGTCGGGAGAAAAACTGTTTTTT. Translated: CASRGSGEKLFF.

The gene calls are TRBV5-4 and TRBJ2-4, with TRBD2 identical over 13 bases. The ends lost 4 bases at V and 1 base at J; junction bases unmatched: 8. Germline V gene lookup returns CDR1 SGHNT and CDR2 YYREEE (reference sequence). This CDR3 is built from 18 residues. Written as DNA, the CDR3 is TGTGCCAGCAGCCAAGAAGGGACTAGCGGGACCGCCAAAAACATTCAGTACTTC. This gives the protein CASSQEGTSGTAKNIQYF.

This clone has only a few counts. CDR3 nucleotide sequence: TGTGCCAGCAGCCGCGGACAGTACCAAGAGACCCAGTACTTC. Protein sequence: CASSRGQYQETQYF. The chain is built from TRBV7-2 and TRBJ2-5; perhaps TRBD1 as D (6 bases). Trimming removed 5 bases from V and 0 bases from J, with 10 bases in between. The length of the CDR3 is 14 residues. The germline gives CDR1 SGHTA, CDR2 FQGNSA.

There are a few counts of this clone. The chain recombines TRBV6-6 with TRBJ1-5; TRBD1 aligns across 8 bases. The V segment lost 6 bases and the J segment 7 bases; nucleotides outside the gene matches: 5. This CDR3 region has 13 residues. Looked up from germline, CDR1 is MNHNY and CDR2 is SVGAGI (reference sequence). CDR3 loop: CASSQRQGQPQHF. The CDR3 DNA follows: TGTGCCAGCAGCCAAAGACAGGGGCAGCCCCAGCATTTT.

The genes are TRBV29-1 and TRBJ2-1; D could derive from TRBD1 or TRBD2 (6 bases each). V lost 4 bases, J lost 10 bases, and 11 bases lay in between. In germline, CDR1 is SQVTM, CDR2 ANQGSEA. There are 11 residues in the CDR3. DNA for the CDR3: TGCAGCGTTGGGAGGGGGGCGGAGCAGTTCTTC. It codes for CSVGRGAEQFF.

V and J are TRBV6-1 and TRBJ2-1; 7 positions match TRBD2. Germline CDR1 MNHNS, CDR2 SASEGT. The CDR3 has 15 amino acids. V shed 2 bases and J 8 bases; nucleotides not matched to a gene: 9. The CDR3 DNA reads as TGTGCCAGCAGTGAACTCCGCGGGAGTAGGGATGAGCAGTTCTTC. Its protein product is CASSELRGSRDEQFF.

There are a few counts of this clone. This chain connects TRBV29-1 to TRBJ1-1; D unresolved. The length of the CDR3 is 13 residues. Germline CDR1 and CDR2: SQVTM and ANQGSEA. Trimming removed 6 bases at V and 4 bases at J, with 15 bases between. The CDR3 sequence: CSVVNSQVTEAFF. The CDR3 DNA sequence: TGCAGCGTCGTGAACAGTCAGGTCACTGAAGCTTTCTTT.

The chain joins TRBV5-4 to TRBJ2-1; D call uncertain. Germline V gene data show CDR1 as SGHNT and CDR2 as YYREEE (reference sequence). The V and J ends lost 0 bases and 9 bases respectively, with 13 bases between them. This CDR3 has 14 amino acids. CDR3 coding DNA: TGTGCCAGCAGCTTGGCCGGAGTGCGCGGTGAGCAGTTCTTC. It is translated as CASSLAGVRGEQFF.

The chain recombines TRBV18 with TRBJ1-3; 8 bases match TRBD1. The CDR3 has 16 amino acids. The V segment lost 3 bases and the J segment 2 bases; nucleotides outside the gene matches: 6. CDR1 is KGHSH, CDR2 LQKENI, per germline. CDR3 in amino acids: CASSPSQQGAGNTIYF. CDR3 DNA sequence: TGTGCCAGCTCACCCAGCCAACAGGGGGCTGGAAACACCATATATTTT. Together with reference TRBV18 and TRBJ1-3, the CDR3 gives the full variable domain: NAGVMQNPRHLVRRRGQEARLRCSPMKGHSHVYWYRQLPEEGLKFMVYLQKENIIDESGMPKERFSAEFPKEGPSILRIQQVVRGDSAAYFCASSPSQQGAGNTIYFGEGSWLTVV.

This clone appeared a few times. This chain joins TRBV4-3 and TRBJ2-1; TRBD2 aligns across 10 bases. This CDR3 has 14 residues. The trim removed 1 base at V and 12 bases at J, leaving 6 bases unmatched. Germline V gene sequence: CDR1 LGHNA, CDR2 YSLEER. DNA for the CDR3: TGCGCCAGCAGCCAAGGGGGGACTAGCGCCGGGCAGTTCTTC. Its protein product is CASSQGGTSAGQFF.

This chain uses TRBV10-1 with TRBJ1-5; possibly TRBD1 for D (6 bases). This CDR3 comprises 15 residues. Germline CDR1 and CDR2: WNHNN and SYGVQD (reference sequence). The germline V and J ends were trimmed by 7 bases and 0 bases, with 13 bases remaining between them. CDR3 nucleotide sequence: TGCGCCAGCAACCTGACAGGAGATAGCAATCAGCCCCAGCATTTT. It specifies CASNLTGDSNQPQHF.

Points on this clone: Other DNA sequences in this sample translate to the same CDR3. This rearrangement joins TRBV5-1 to TRBJ2-3; D call uncertain. CDR1 SGHRS and CDR2 YFSETQ come from the germline V gene. CDR3 size: 14 residues. The germline V and J ends were trimmed by 4 bases and 0 bases, with 9 bases remaining between them. CDR3 in DNA: TGCGCCAGCAGCCCCCGTACGAGCACAGATACGCAGTATTTT. It specifies CASSPRTSTDTQYF.

Ten or more counts support this clone. The chain is built from TRBV5-1 and TRBJ2-4; D perhaps matches TRBD2 (5 bases). The CDR3 length is 12 residues. Trimming removed 4 bases at V and 3 bases at J, with 5 bases between. The germline V gene has CDR1 SGHRS and CDR2 YFSETQ. CDR3: CASSRDKNIQYF. The CDR3 DNA reads as TGCGCCAGCAGCCGGGACAAAAACATTCAGTACTTC.

V is TRBV5-1 and J is TRBJ1-4; the D is unclear. This CDR3 has 14 amino acids. V was shortened by 2 bases and J by 3 bases, with 8 bases between the two germline ends. From germline, CDR1 is SGHRS and CDR2 YFSETQ. CDR3 sequence: CASSFYGPNEKLFF. In nucleotides, the CDR3 is TGCGCCAGCAGCTTCTACGGACCTAATGAAAAACTGTTTTTT.

The chain is built from TRBV10-2 and TRBJ2-7, with 9 nucleotides matching TRBD2. This CDR3 has 12 amino acids. V lost 11 bases and J lost 9; bases outside the gene matches: 11. CDR1 WSHSY and CDR2 SAAADI come from the germline V gene. The CDR3 DNA follows: TGCGCCGCAGGGGCTAGCGGGGCCGCGCAGTACTTC. It codes for CAAGASGAAQYF.

The sample holds many counts of this clone. V usage is TRBV29-1 and J usage is TRBJ2-1; D not certain. The V end was cut by 1 base, the J end by 10 bases, with 17 bases between. CDR1 is SQVTM, CDR2 ANQGSEA, per germline. The CDR3 sequence is 14 residues long. CDR3 coding DNA: TGCAGCGTTGAAGGCCCCGGGCTACCATTCGAGCAGTTCTTC. It encodes CSVEGPGLPFEQFF.

The rearrangement joins TRBV7-2 to TRBJ1-3; D remains unclear. Trimming removed 1 base at V and 5 bases at J, with 12 bases between. CDR1 and CDR2 (germline): SGHTA, FQGNSA. The CDR3 contains 15 residues. This CDR3 is CASSLVSAVRNTIYF. The CDR3 nucleotides are TGTGCCAGCAGCTTAGTATCGGCGGTCCGAAACACCATATATTTT.

The rearrangement uses TRBV9 and TRBJ2-2; 13 bases are a match to TRBD2. Looked up from germline, CDR1 is SGDLS and CDR2 is YYNGEE. V lost 1 base to trimming and J lost 4 bases; unmatched junction nucleotides: 4. This CDR3 is 17 amino acids long. The CDR3, as DNA: TGTGCCAGCAGCGTAAGGACTAGCGGGAGCGCCACCGGGGAGCTGTTTTTT. Translating it yields CASSVRTSGSATGELFF.

Notes on this clone: The junction departs from the called germline gene at one end, perhaps through a read error. The same CDR3 can be traced to other DNA sequences in this sample. The V gene is TRBV28, the J gene TRBJ1-1, with D tentatively TRBD1 (6 bases). Germline CDR1 is MDHEN and CDR2 is SYDVKM. This CDR3 has 13 residues. The CDR3 bases are TGTGCTAGCAGCCCTGGACAGACCAGGGAAGCTTTCTTT. Translating gives CASSPGQTREAFF.

The chain recombines TRBV30 with TRBJ2-3; D may match TRBD1 or TRBD2 (5 bases each). The ends were cut back, 3 bases at V and 2 bases at J, with 9 bases in the middle. Germline V gives CDR1 GTSNPN, CDR2 SVGIG (reference sequence). The CDR3 consists of 13 residues. As DNA, the CDR3 is TGTGCCTGGAGCGAGGGGTCCACAGATACGCAGTATTTT. This translates into CAWSEGSTDTQYF.

A single count supports this clone. The chain's CDR3 is CASSLGIGVDEQYF. The CDR3 coding sequence is TGCGCCAGCAGCTTGGGCATAGGGGTGGACGAGCAGTACTTC. This rearrangement joins TRBV5-1 to TRBJ2-7; tentative D call: TRBD1 (5 bases). Germline V gene lookup returns CDR1 SGHRS and CDR2 YFSETQ. The V and J ends lost 0 bases and 5 bases respectively, with 12 bases between them. The CDR3 loop spans 14 amino acids.

The chain has TRBV11-2 and TRBJ2-7, with 8 bases identical to TRBD1. The CDR3 sequence is 19 residues long. Losses at the gene ends were 0 bases for V and 4 bases for J; bases not matched to a gene: 17. Germline CDR1 and CDR2: SGHAT and FQNNGV. In DNA form, the CDR3 reads TGTGCCAGCAGCTTAGATCGAATCGCAGCCGGGACAGGAGTATACGAGCAGTACTTC. Its translation: CASSLDRIAAGTGVYEQYF.

The chain couples TRBV5-6 to TRBJ2-5, with a possible D match to TRBD2 (5 bases). This CDR3 region has 13 residues. V lost 1 base, J lost 5 bases, and 9 bases lay in between. Germline CDR1 reads SGHDT; CDR2 reads YYEEEE. This CDR3 reads CASSLSWEETQYF. CDR3 in DNA: TGTGCCAGCAGCTTGTCCTGGGAGGAGACCCAGTACTTC.

This clone was seen a single time. The V gene is TRBV6-5, the J gene TRBJ1-3; possible D gene TRBD1, 5 bases. Germline CDR1 is MNHEY and CDR2 is SVGAGI. The CDR3 is 15 amino acids. Trimming removed 0 bases at V and 8 bases at J, with 14 bases between. CDR3 in DNA: TGTGCCAGCAGTTACTCGAGGTTCGGGGGAGACACCATATATTTT. Amino acids: CASSYSRFGGDTIYF.

The chain employs TRBV5-1 and TRBJ2-2; 7 nucleotides match TRBD1. Looked up from germline, CDR1 is SGHRS and CDR2 is YFSETQ. Germline trimming cut 4 bases from V and 6 bases from J; bases unmatched to any gene: 9. This CDR3 has 15 amino acids. CDR3 DNA sequence: TGCGCCAGCAGCCGTATACCGGGACAGTCCGGGGAGCTGTTTTTT. Protein product: CASSRIPGQSGELFF.

The chain employs TRBV19 and TRBJ1-5, with 7 positions matching TRBD1. V dropped 7 bases and J dropped 4; count of bases not matched to a gene: 10. This CDR3 has 15 residues. CDR1 is LNHDA, CDR2 SQIVND, per germline (reference sequence). In DNA form, the CDR3 reads TGTGCCAGTAAAATAGGGACAGCCCTTAATCAGCCCCAGCATTTT. This translates into CASKIGTALNQPQHF. The entire variable domain, with the rest obtained from reference TRBV19 and TRBJ1-5, is as follows: DGGITQSPKYLFRKEGQNVTLSCEQNLNHDAMYWYRQDPGQGLRLIYYSQIVNDFQKGDIAEGYSVSREKKESFPLTVTSAQKNPTAFYLCASKIGTALNQPQHFGDGTRLSIL.

The rearrangement links TRBV12-5 to TRBJ1-2, with D tentatively TRBD1 (5 bases). Trimming shortened V by 6 bases and J by 8 bases, and 16 bases separated the two germline ends. CDR1 and CDR2 (germline): LGHNT, FRNRAP. The CDR3 length is 13 residues. The CDR3 region has the DNA TGTGCTAGTGGCTCCCCCCCGGGGGGAGGCTACACCTTC. This sequence encodes CASGSPPGGGYTF. The full variable domain, rest sourced from reference TRBV12-5 and TRBJ1-2, is DARVTQTPRHKVTEMGQEVTMRCQPILGHNTVFWYRQTMMQGLELLAYFRNRAPLDDSGMPKDRFSAEMPDATLATLKIQPSEPRDSAVYFCASGSPPGGGYTFGSGTRLTVV.

The V and J genes are TRBV5-1 and TRBJ2-5; D call uncertain. Germline-derived CDR1 and CDR2 are SGHRS and YFSETQ. This CDR3 region has 15 residues. The V and J ends lost 4 bases and 4 bases respectively, with 17 bases between them. CDR3 DNA: TGCGCCAGCAGCAAATCCTCAGGAGTCCCAGAGACCCAGTACTTC. Translated, it gives CASSKSSGVPETQYF.

The J gene is TRBJ2-7, the V gene TRBV2; the match to TRBD1 covers 7 bases. The ends lost 8 bases at V and 3 bases at J; junction bases unmatched: 4. Looked up from germline, CDR1 is SNHLY and CDR2 is FYNNEI. CDR3 length: 12 amino acids. CDR3 DNA: TGTGCCAGCGCATACAGGGGCTACGAGCAGTACTTC. Amino acids: CASAYRGYEQYF. The full variable domain, rest sourced from reference TRBV2 and TRBJ2-7, is EPEVTQTPSHQVTQMGQEVILRCVPISNHLYFYWYRQILGQKVEFLVSFYNNEISEKSEIFDDQFSVERPDGSNFTLKIRSTKLEDSAMYFCASAYRGYEQYFGPGTRLTVT.

CDR3 sequence (DNA): TGTGCCAGCAGTTTGGTGGGCAGGGGAGCCTACGAGCAGTACTTC. Translated, it gives CASSLVGRGAYEQYF. The rearrangement joins TRBV28 to TRBJ2-7; tentatively, D is TRBD1 (6 bases). From germline, CDR1 is MDHEN and CDR2 SYDVKM. CDR3 size: 15 residues. V gave up 3 bases and J gave up 2 bases, with 14 bases separating them.